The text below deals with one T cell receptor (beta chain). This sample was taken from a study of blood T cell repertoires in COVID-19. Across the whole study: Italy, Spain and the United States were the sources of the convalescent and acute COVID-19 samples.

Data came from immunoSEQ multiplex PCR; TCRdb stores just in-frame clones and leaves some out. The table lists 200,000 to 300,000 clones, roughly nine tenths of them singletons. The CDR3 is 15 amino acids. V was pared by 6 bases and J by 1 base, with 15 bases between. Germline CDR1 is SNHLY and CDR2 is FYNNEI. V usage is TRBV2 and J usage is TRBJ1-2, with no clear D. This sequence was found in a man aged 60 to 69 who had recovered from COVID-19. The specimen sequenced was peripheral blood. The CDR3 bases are TGTGCCAGCAGGGCCCGGCCGGGGATTAACTATGGCTACACCTTC. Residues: CASRARPGINYGYTF.